These T cell receptor beta chains were read from a single sample in a study of blood T cell repertoires in COVID-19. Assay used: immunoSEQ multiplex PCR; TCRdb lists only in-frame clones, some missing. The data contain approximately 470,000 clones, 87% of them singletons. The specimen sequenced was PBMCs or T cells enriched from blood (not recorded which). These receptors were taken from a woman younger than 30 who had recovered from COVID-19. CDR3s include the opening cysteine and the closing phenylalanine or tryptophan. The D gene is left open where the match is weak. The listing skips clone size in some rows; elsewhere it reads once, few, many or a size class.

size	V	J	D	DNA	CDR3
once	TRBV21-1	TRBJ1-5	.	TGTGCCAGCAGCAAAGAGGGGGAACAGGGAGAGTGGCCCCAGCATTTT	CASSKEGEQGEWPQHF
.	TRBV30	TRBJ1-3	.	TGTGCCTGGAGATTTCAGGAGGTTAACACCATATATTTT	CAWRFQEVNTIYF
once	TRBV30	TRBJ2-7	.	TGTGCCTGGACCAAGGGACTTCAATACGAGCAGTACTTC	CAWTKGLQYEQYF
.	TRBV12-3/TRBV12-4	TRBJ2-5	TRBD2	TGTGCCAGCAGTTCCGGGACTAGTAGCACCCAGTACTTC	CASSSGTSSTQYF
.	TRBV9	TRBJ2-7	.	TGTGCCAGCAGCGTAGGGACAATCCACGAGCAGTACTTC	CASSVGTIHEQYF
.	TRBV19	TRBJ1-5	.	TGTGCCAGTCGCCCTGACGGGGATCAGCCCCAGCATTTT	CASRPDGDQPQHF
.	TRBV28	TRBJ1-6	.	TGTGCCAGCAGTTTAAGGGGTAGGACCTATAATTCACCCCTCCACTTT	CASSLRGRTYNSPLHF
.	TRBV2	TRBJ2-1	.	TGTGCCAGCAGTGAAGAGGGAGCCTCCTACAATGAGCAGTTCTTC	CASSEEGASYNEQFF
.	TRBV19	TRBJ2-4	TRBD2	TGTGCCAGTAGTACTCTTAGCGGGGGGCCCTCCAAAAACATTCAGTACTTC	CASSTLSGGPSKNIQYF
.	TRBV12-5	TRBJ2-7	TRBD1	TGTGCTAGTGGTTTGGTACAGGGGACAGAGATTTACGAGCAGTACTTC	CASGLVQGTEIYEQYF
.	TRBV29-1	TRBJ2-3	.	TGCAGCGTGGCGACAGGGAGGACAGATACGCAGTATTTT	CSVATGRTDTQYF
few	TRBV30	TRBJ2-7	TRBD1	TGTGCCTGGAGTGTACAGGGGGACGAGGAGCAGTACTTC	CAWSVQGDEEQYF
.	TRBV19	TRBJ2-4	.	TGTGCCACTCATTCACTCCTAGCCAAAAACATTCAGTACTTC	CATHSLLAKNIQYF
.	TRBV3-1/TRBV3-2	TRBJ2-7	.	TGTGCCAGCAGCCAAGGTGGAGGGAGACCCTACGAGCAGTACTTC	CASSQGGGRPYEQYF
few	TRBV6-2/TRBV6-3	TRBJ1-5	.	TGTGCCAGCAGTTACTCCCCGTGGGGGAGGACCCAGGATCAGCCCCAGCATTTT	CASSYSPWGRTQDQPQHF
.	TRBV7-2	TRBJ2-5	TRBD2	TGTGCCAGCAGCTTAGGGCGCGGGGGGGCCGGGGAGACCCAGTACTTC	CASSLGRGGAGETQYF
.	TRBV14	TRBJ2-1	TRBD2	TGTGCCAGCAGCCCCTGGGTCGGTAGCGGGGGGGCAAGTGAGCAGTTCTTC	CASSPWVGSGGASEQFF
.	TRBV27	TRBJ2-1	.	TGTGCCAGCATCGACCTGCAGGGGAACAATGAGCAGTTCTTC	CASIDLQGNNEQFF
.	TRBV18	TRBJ2-7	.	TGTGCCAGCTCACTAGCGGTTAGCTCCTACGAGCAGTACTTC	CASSLAVSSYEQYF
.	TRBV29-1	TRBJ1-1	.	TGCAGCGTCCTCCGGAGCAGAGCTAACACTGAAGCTTTCTTT	CSVLRSRANTEAFF
.	TRBV12-3/TRBV12-4	TRBJ2-7	.	TGTGCCAGCAGTTCGAGTACCATCTACGAGCAGTACTTC	CASSSSTIYEQYF
.	TRBV5-1	TRBJ1-2	.	TGCGCCAGCAGCCTGAGACAAATGGATGGCTACACCTTC	CASSLRQMDGYTF
.	TRBV18	TRBJ1-4	TRBD1	TGTGCCAGCTCACCTTCCGTTGGGACAGGGGCTGAAAAACTGTTTTTT	CASSPSVGTGAEKLFF
.	TRBV7-9	TRBJ1-2	.	TGTGCCAGCAGCCCCGTAAACTATGGCTACACCTTC	CASSPVNYGYTF
.	TRBV12-2	TRBJ2-5	.	TGTGCAAGTCGCGCAGAGGAAGAGACCGGTATACTCCAAGAGACCCAGTACTTC	CASRAEEETGILQETQYF
.	TRBV4-1	TRBJ2-5	TRBD2	TGCGCCAGCAGGCGCACTAGCGGGGGAAAGGAGACCCAGTACTTC	CASRRTSGGKETQYF
.	TRBV28	TRBJ2-3	TRBD1	TGTGCCAGCAGTGCCCCCAGGGGGCGCGAAACAGATACGCAGTATTTT	CASSAPRGRETDTQYF
.	TRBV6-5	TRBJ1-6	TRBD1	TGTGCCAGCAGGCCCGACAGGGGTCCCAATTCACCCCTCCACTTT	CASRPDRGPNSPLHF
.	TRBV3-1/TRBV3-2	TRBJ2-3	.	TGTGCCAGCAGCCAAGTTTATGGCCGAGGGGATACGCAGTATTTT	CASSQVYGRGDTQYF
.	TRBV30	TRBJ1-2	.	TGTGCTTCCCCGGCCAGGGAATCCGGCTATGGCTACACCTTC	CASPARESGYGYTF
.	TRBV7-6	TRBJ2-7	.	TGTGCCAGCAGCTACGAAACAGGGAGTGGCTACGAGCAGTACTTC	CASSYETGSGYEQYF
.	TRBV30	TRBJ2-7	TRBD1	TGTGCCTGGAAAGATAAATCACAGGGGCGAAACGAGCAGTACTTC	CAWKDKSQGRNEQYF
.	TRBV25-1	TRBJ1-2	TRBD1	TGTGCCAGCAGTGAGACCGGGACAGGGTATCACTATGGCTACACCTTC	CASSETGTGYHYGYTF
.	TRBV9	TRBJ1-2	TRBD1	TGTGCCAGCAAGGGTGTGCAGGGGGCAGGGGGCTACACCTTC	CASKGVQGAGGYTF
.	TRBV5-1	TRBJ1-4	TRBD1	TGCGCCAGCAGCTCGTCCGGGACAGGGGGGACTAATGAAAAACTGTTTTTT	CASSSSGTGGTNEKLFF
.	TRBV5-1	TRBJ1-1	.	TGCGCCAGCGCGGGGGGGATTAACACTGAAGCTTTCTTT	CASAGGINTEAFF
.	TRBV20-1	TRBJ2-1	.	TGCAGTTCCAACAGGGGAGGAGAGCAGTTCTTC	CSSNRGGEQFF
.	TRBV20-1	TRBJ1-1	.	TGCAGTGCTAGTACGAATTTATACGGGGAGAGCACTGAAGCTTTCTTT	CSASTNLYGESTEAFF
.	TRBV5-1	TRBJ1-1	TRBD1	TGCGCCAGCAGCTCACTGACAGGGGAAGACACTGAAGCTTTCTTT	CASSSLTGEDTEAFF
.	TRBV2	TRBJ1-4	.	TGTGCCAGCAGTGTGCTGGAGGGGATAAATGAAAAACTGTTTTTT	CASSVLEGINEKLFF
.	TRBV16	TRBJ1-2	TRBD1	TGTGCCAGCAGCCCATCGACAGGGCTATACTATGGCTACACCTTC	CASSPSTGLYYGYTF
.	TRBV2	TRBJ2-5	.	TGTGCCAGCAGCCCTGACAGGTCCCAAGAGACCCAGTACTTC	CASSPDRSQETQYF
.	TRBV28	TRBJ1-2	TRBD1	TGTGCCAGCAGCCCAGGGGACAGGGGGCGCGATGGCTACACCTTC	CASSPGDRGRDGYTF
.	TRBV28	TRBJ1-3	.	TGTGCCAGCAGTTTACTGGGCACTGGAAACACCATATATTTT	CASSLLGTGNTIYF
.	TRBV4-1	TRBJ2-3	.	TGCGCCAGCAGCCTTTGGCAGGGGCCTAGTGATACGCAGTATTTT	CASSLWQGPSDTQYF
.	TRBV11-2	TRBJ1-1	TRBD1	TGTGCCAGCAGCCTACAGGGGAGGAACACTGAAGCTTTCTTT	CASSLQGRNTEAFF
.	TRBV19	TRBJ2-1	TRBD1	TGTGCCACGCGACAGGGTCGTTACAATGAGCAGTTCTTC	CATRQGRYNEQFF
once	TRBV2	TRBJ1-6	TRBD1	TGTGCCAGCAGTGGAGACAGGGGCCCTCGTTCACCCCTCCACTTT	CASSGDRGPRSPLHF
.	TRBV19	TRBJ1-2	.	TGTGCCAGTAGTCTCGAGAACTTATATGGCTACACCTTC	CASSLENLYGYTF
once	TRBV27	TRBJ1-6	TRBD1	TGTGCCAGCAGTTTGGGGGGACAGGGATGGACACCCCTCCACTTT	CASSLGGQGWTPLHF
.	TRBV10-3	TRBJ2-2	.	TGTGCCATCAGGGCCCAACAGGGAAACACCGGGGAGCTGTTTTTT	CAIRAQQGNTGELFF
.	TRBV24-1	TRBJ2-3	.	TGTGCCACCAGTGATTTGACCAGGGGAGATATAGATACGCAGTATTTT	CATSDLTRGDIDTQYF
.	TRBV12-5	TRBJ1-2	.	TGTGCTAGTGGTTTAACGGGGAAGGATGGCTACACCTTC	CASGLTGKDGYTF
.	TRBV9	TRBJ2-7	TRBD1	TGTGCCAGCAGCGTAGCGCTGACAGGGTTCTACGAGCAGTACTTC	CASSVALTGFYEQYF
.	TRBV2	TRBJ2-1	TRBD2	TGTGCCAGCAGTGAGCTCGAGAGGGTTAGCGGGGGGTTAGATGAGCAGTTCTTC	CASSELERVSGGLDEQFF
.	TRBV3-1/TRBV3-2	TRBJ1-5	.	TGTGCCAGCAGCCAAGAAAGGGGGCCCCAGCATTTT	CASSQERGPQHF
once	TRBV7-2	TRBJ1-5	TRBD1	TGTGCCAGCAGCCCGGACAGGGGGCATCAGCCCCAGCATTTT	CASSPDRGHQPQHF
.	TRBV28	TRBJ2-7	TRBD1	TGTGCCAGCAGTTTGGGGGACAGGGTCAACGAGCAGTACTTC	CASSLGDRVNEQYF